These 4 T cell receptor beta chains were sequenced from one sample in a study of identical twins. TCRdb reprocessed the 5' RACE reads via MiXCR and lists one record per CDR3 protein. This table has roughly 1.6 million distinct CDR3 sequences, under 35% appearing once. Sequenced input: cord blood. Every receptor here comes from a newborn girl in good health.

This clonotype was detected ten times or more. The chain uses TRBV12-3 or TRBV12-4 and TRBJ2-1, with 10 positions matching TRBD2. The V gene end was trimmed by 4 bases and the J gene end by 5 bases; junction bases not matched to a gene: 2. CDR3 length: 14 amino acids. CDR3 sequence (DNA): TGTGCCAGCAGTTATAGCGGGAGGCACAATGAGCAGTTCTTC. Its protein product is CASSYSGRHNEQFF.

This clonotype occurred a few times. The J gene is TRBJ1-5, the V gene TRBV12-3 or TRBV12-4, with D tentatively TRBD1 (5 bases). V lost 6 bases and J 7 bases, leaving 10 bases between the germline ends. This CDR3 is built from 12 residues. DNA of the CDR3: TGTGCCAGCAGAAATCAGGGACAGCCCCAGCATTTT. It yields the protein CASRNQGQPQHF.

Note on this clonotype: This may be a read error: a much more frequent sequence differs by one nucleotide. The chain is built from TRBV27 and TRBJ2-1; 10 bases agree with TRBD2. Germline V gene lookup returns CDR1 MNHEY and CDR2 SMNVEV (reference sequence). J was trimmed by 13 bases and V by 2 bases; bases with no gene match: 11. The length of the CDR3 is 15 residues. CDR3 residues: CASSLRTSGKETQFF. In DNA form, the CDR3 reads TGTGCCAGCAGTTTACGCACTAGCGGGAAAGAGACCCAGTTCTTC.

V gene TRBV27 combines with J gene TRBJ2-3; no reliable D call. V was shortened by 2 bases and J by 0 bases, with 15 bases between the two germline ends. Germline CDR1 MNHEY, CDR2 SMNVEV (reference sequence). The length of the CDR3 is 17 residues. CDR3 sequence: CASSLEPYGLSTDTQYF. CDR3 sequence (DNA): TGTGCCAGCAGTTTAGAACCCTACGGCCTTAGCACAGATACGCAGTATTTT.